This T cell receptor (beta chain) derives from a study of T cell changes during pregnancy in multiple sclerosis. Method: immunoSEQ multiplex PCR; TCRdb's copy keeps in-frame clones and lacks some. The sample lists tens of thousands of clones, approximately 90% occurring once. Trimming stripped 2 bases from V and 9 bases from J, with 8 bases between. Germline CDR1 reads MNHEY; CDR2 reads SVGAGI. The length of the CDR3 is 13 residues. The source was peripheral blood, collected in the first trimester of pregnancy. The chain recombines TRBV6-5 with TRBJ1-6, with unresolved D. The TCR was taken from a female donor with multiple sclerosis, enrolled in a pregnancy study. The chain's CDR3 is CASSYITGSPLHF. Written as DNA, the CDR3 is TGTGCCAGCAGTTACATAACTGGTTCACCCCTCCACTTT.